The sequence of this TCR beta chain was determined in a study of prognosis after radiotherapy for stage I lung cancer. Study background: A few developed distant metastases after radiotherapy (median approximately 7 months), and around 15 had no significant progression.

Peripheral blood samples of roughly 6 milliliters were drawn at each of two time points. The CDR3 consists of 14 residues. Trimming cost V 9 bases and J 7 bases, with 21 bases left between them. Germline-derived CDR1 and CDR2 are MNHEY and SVGEGT. Multiplex PCR in two rounds served to amplify TCR beta CDR3 from genomic DNA. First-round PCR, the initial amplification, used primers specific to each TRBV and TRBJ gene. TCRdb reprocessed the multiplex PCR reads via MiXCR and lists one record per CDR3 protein. The profile covers about 14,000 distinct CDR3 sequences, with 25% to 30% appearing a single time and around 15% taken by the ten largest.

The source material was PBMCs, sampled before or after stereotactic body radiation therapy (not recorded which). The TCR sequence derives from a donor aged 50 or older with non-small cell lung cancer. The rearrangement joins TRBV6-2 or TRBV6-3 to TRBJ1-2, with D perhaps TRBD1 (6 bases). DNA of the CDR3: TGTGCCAGTACCCGACAGGCACTGGAGAGTGGCTACACCTTC. It specifies CASTRQALESGYTF.